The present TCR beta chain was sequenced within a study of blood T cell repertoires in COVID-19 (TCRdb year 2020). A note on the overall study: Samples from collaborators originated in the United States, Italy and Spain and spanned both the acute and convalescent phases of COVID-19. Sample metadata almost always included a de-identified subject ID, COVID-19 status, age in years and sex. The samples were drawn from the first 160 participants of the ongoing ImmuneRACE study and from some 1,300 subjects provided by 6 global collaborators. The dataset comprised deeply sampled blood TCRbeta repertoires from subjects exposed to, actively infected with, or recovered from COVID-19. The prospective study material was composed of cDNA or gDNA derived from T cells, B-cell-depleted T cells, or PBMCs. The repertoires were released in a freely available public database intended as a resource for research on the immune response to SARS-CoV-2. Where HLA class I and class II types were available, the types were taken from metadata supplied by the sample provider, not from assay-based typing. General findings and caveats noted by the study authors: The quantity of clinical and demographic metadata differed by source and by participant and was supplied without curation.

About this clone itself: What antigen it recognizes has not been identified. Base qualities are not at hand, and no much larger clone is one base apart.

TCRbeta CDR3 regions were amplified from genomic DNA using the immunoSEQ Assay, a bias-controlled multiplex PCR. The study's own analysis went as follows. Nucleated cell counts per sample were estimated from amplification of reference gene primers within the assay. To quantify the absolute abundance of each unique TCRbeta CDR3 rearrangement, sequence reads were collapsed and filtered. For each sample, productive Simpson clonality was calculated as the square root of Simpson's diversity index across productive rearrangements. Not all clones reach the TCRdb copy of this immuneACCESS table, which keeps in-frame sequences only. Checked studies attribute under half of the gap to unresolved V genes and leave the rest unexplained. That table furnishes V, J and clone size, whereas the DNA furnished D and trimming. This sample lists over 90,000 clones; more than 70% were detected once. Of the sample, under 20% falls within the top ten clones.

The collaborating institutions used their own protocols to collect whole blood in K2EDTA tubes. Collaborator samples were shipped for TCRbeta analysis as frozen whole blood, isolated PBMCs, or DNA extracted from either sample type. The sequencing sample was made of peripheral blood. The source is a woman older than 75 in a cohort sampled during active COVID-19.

The DNA is TGCGCCAGCAGCTTAGGACAGGCGTGGGGTGATGGCTACACCTTC. The resulting protein is CASSLGQAWGDGYTF. This chain is built from TRBV5-1 and TRBJ1-2; 7 central bases correspond to TRBD1. The germline V gene encodes CDR1 SGHRS and CDR2 YFSETQ. V is cut back by 2 bases and J by 6 bases, with 10 bases in the junction unmatched. Reading from cysteine to phenylalanine, the CDR3 counts 15 amino acids. Only the CDR3 region is kept as DNA, spanning 45 bases read in frame from base 1.